Included here is one T cell receptor (beta chain) sequence, with context. This clonotype was seen many times. Its antigen is currently not known. Base quality data are lacking; no much larger clone is found one base away. Sequencing relied on an Illumina NovaSeq 6000. TCRalpha and TCRbeta cDNA libraries were built by 5'RACE with constant-segment primers, adding sample barcodes and unique molecular identifiers. Trizol reagent was used to extract RNA from every sample. Libraries were amplified in two PCR steps, with a second sample barcode and Illumina TruSeq adapters added in the second step. Sequencing of the libraries was done on an Illumina NovaSeq, producing 2 x 150 bp paired-end reads. The original methods were these. The reads were demultiplexed and collapsed into UMI-guided consensus sequences using migec v1.2.7. With mixcr v2.1.11, UMI consensuses were aligned to TRA and TRB V and J templates and assembled into clonotypes. A clonotype was counted as expanded or contracted only if both edgeR and NoisET called the change significant, with noise models trained on biological replicates. edgeR calls used a false discovery rate-adjusted p below 0.01 and a log2 fold-change threshold of 1. As an exploratory analysis of dynamics, max-normalized trajectories of the 1000 most abundant clonotypes were examined by PCA with hierarchical clustering. Separately sequenced CD4+ and CD8+ repertoires were used to assign the CD4 or CD8 phenotype of responding clones. TCRdb ran its own pipeline on the public reads, namely fastp trimming at Q25 and MiXCR clone calling, and kept in-frame beta chains. Rows merge per CDR3 protein into single entries with the most common DNA and genes. In this record, the V and J calls reflect TCRdb's handling and not the investigators' own analysis. The sample has hundreds of thousands of distinct CDR3 sequences on record, about a sixth of them singletons. Of the sample, 20% to 25% is held by the ten largest clones.

PBMCs were isolated by Ficoll-Paque density gradient centrifugation. This record belongs to a study of T-cell memory formation after mild COVID-19 (dated by TCRdb to about 2021). Study-level background: TCR sequence clusters from the two donors were found to be largely donor specific. The cohort was made up of two young adult volunteers, one female and one male, who were previously healthy. T-cell clones expanding and contracting after mild COVID-19 in a couple of donors were tracked by longitudinal TCRalpha and TCRbeta repertoire sequencing.

Overall study outcomes, separate from this receptor: From day 15 to 85, contracting clones showed balanced CD4/CD8 phenotypes, whereas a second wave of clones that expanded from day 15 to 37 leaned towards CD4+. Contracting CD4+ clones were located mainly in the CM and EM memory subsets, whereas CD8+ clones were found to be enriched in EMRA. The study covered only a couple of mild cases, and larger cohorts including severe cases with pre-infection samples were considered necessary. SARS-CoV-2 specificity was not confirmed for the second-wave clones peaking on day 37. Some responding clones were detected in pre-infection memory, suggesting pre-existing cross-reactive memory T cells joined the SARS-CoV-2 response.

V has 2 bases trimmed and J has 2 bases trimmed; junction bases matching no gene number 8. Reading from cysteine to phenylalanine, the CDR3 counts 16 amino acids. The sequence is cut down to CDR3 DNA, 48 bases in frame from base 1. The germline V gene (reference sequence) supplies CDR1 SEHNR and CDR2 FQNEAQ. The chain is assembled from TRBV7-9 and TRBJ2-5; 7 nucleotides in the junction match TRBD1. This clonotype was obtained from a man aged 18 to 29 who had mild COVID-19 (a few samples of this study predate the infection). The sample titles of this study are shuffled in the database, so cell type and time point are left out; the donor was told from shared clones. The material sequenced was PBMCs or a T cell subset sorted from them (not recorded which). The CDR3 reads as follows: CASSLTKGQLQETQYF. The bases read TGTGCCAGCAGCTTAACGAAGGGACAGCTACAAGAGACCCAGTACTTC. Extended through the reference TRBV7-9 and TRBJ2-5 proteins, this CDR3 yields the full variable domain: DTGVSQNPRHKITKRGQNVTFRCDPISEHNRLYWYRQTLGQGPEFLTYFQNEAQLEKSRLLSDRFSAERPKGSFSTLEIQRTEQGDSAMYLCASSLTKGQLQETQYFGPGTRLLVL.